This is a list of T cell receptor beta chains from one sample in a study of shared clonotypes between healthy human individuals. Method: immunoSEQ multiplex PCR; TCRdb's copy keeps in-frame clones and lacks some. The table includes a few million clones, approximately 93% detected once. Material for sequencing was naive CD4+ T cells from PBMCs. These receptor sequences come from a man aged 18 to 30 in good health. Some clones in this sample may be carry-over from other donors' samples. The CDR3 runs from the conserved cysteine through the conserved F or W. D genes are given only for firm matches. Rows may omit the clone size; those that give it use once, few, many or a size class.

v_call,d_call,j_call,clone_size,cdr3_nt,cdr3_aa
TRBV4-3,NA,TRBJ2-7,NA,TGCGCCAGCAGCCAAGATCCCGGGACGGTCTACGAGCAGTACTTC,CASSQDPGTVYEQYF
TRBV5-1,NA,TRBJ2-1,NA,TGCGCCAGCAAAGGGAATGCAGAGCAGTTCTTC,CASKGNAEQFF
TRBV4-2,NA,TRBJ2-3,NA,TGTGCCAGCAGCCACTTCCCGGGGGGCGTTGGTACGCAGTATTTT,CASSHFPGGVGTQYF
TRBV18,NA,TRBJ2-5,NA,TGTGCCAGCTCACCACCGGACAAAGAGACCCAGTACTTC,CASSPPDKETQYF
TRBV11-2,NA,TRBJ1-5,NA,TGTGCCAGCAGCCCACAGGGATACGGTCAGCCCCAGCATTTT,CASSPQGYGQPQHF
TRBV9,NA,TRBJ2-7,NA,TGTGCCAGCAGCGCCGGGAACTCCTACGAGCAGTACTTC,CASSAGNSYEQYF
TRBV9,TRBD2,TRBJ2-2,NA,TGTGCCAGCAGCGTAGCTCATTTGCGGGAGGGTCACGGGGAGCTGTTTTTT,CASSVAHLREGHGELFF
TRBV18,NA,TRBJ2-3,NA,TGTGCCAGCTCACCTCTCTTAATGGGCACAGATACGCAGTATTTT,CASSPLLMGTDTQYF
TRBV7-3,TRBD2,TRBJ2-1,NA,TGTGCCAGCAGCGCCGGACTAGGGCTTTACAATGAGCAGTTCTTC,CASSAGLGLYNEQFF
TRBV6-5,NA,TRBJ1-5,NA,TGTGCCAGCAGTTACCCTTATCAGCCCCAGCATTTT,CASSYPYQPQHF
TRBV11-1,TRBD2,TRBJ2-1,once,TGTGCCAGCAGCTCCCGACTAGCGGAAAGCTACAATGAGCAGTTCTTC,CASSSRLAESYNEQFF
TRBV19,TRBD1,TRBJ2-3,NA,TGTGCCAGTACCCTAGGGGGCCCCACAGATACGCAGTATTTT,CASTLGGPTDTQYF
TRBV15,NA,TRBJ1-2,NA,TGTGCCACCAGCAGAGATCTGGACGATGGCTACACCTTC,CATSRDLDDGYTF
TRBV5-6,TRBD1,TRBJ2-5,NA,TGTGCCAGCAAAGGACAGGGATTCCAAGAGACCCAGTACTTC,CASKGQGFQETQYF
TRBV7-6,NA,TRBJ2-2,once,TGTGCCAGCAGCTTAGAACAGCTCACCGGGGAGCTGTTTTTT,CASSLEQLTGELFF
TRBV27,TRBD1,TRBJ2-7,NA,TGTGCCAGCAGCCGACAGGGCACCTACGAGCAGTACTTC,CASSRQGTYEQYF
TRBV6-6,NA,TRBJ1-4,NA,TGTGCCAGCAGTTACCCAAGGACTAATGAAAAACTGTTTTTT,CASSYPRTNEKLFF
TRBV7-9,NA,TRBJ2-6,NA,TGTGCCAGCAGCCCTCGCAGTGGGGCCAACGTCCTGACTTTC,CASSPRSGANVLTF
TRBV19,NA,TRBJ1-2,NA,TGTGCCAGTAGTATAGCCCGGGGGTTCGGCTATGGCTACACCTTC,CASSIARGFGYGYTF
TRBV6-1,NA,TRBJ1-5,NA,TGTGCCAGCAGTGAAGTCCCAACCCAGCATTTT,CASSEVPTQHF
TRBV7-2,TRBD1,TRBJ1-3,NA,TGTGCCAGCAGCATAGGACAGGGCGCCTCTGGAAACACCATATATTTT,CASSIGQGASGNTIYF
TRBV5-1,NA,TRBJ1-2,NA,TGCGCCAGCAGCTTGACGACAGCTAACTATGGCTACACCTTC,CASSLTTANYGYTF
TRBV10-3,NA,TRBJ1-1,NA,TGTGCCATCAGTGAGTCGATGGGGGGGACTGAAGCTTTCTTT,CAISESMGGTEAFF
TRBV5-4,NA,TRBJ2-6,once,TGTGCCAGCAGCTTGACGACAGCACTCTCTGGGGCCAACGTCCTGACTTTC,CASSLTTALSGANVLTF
TRBV11-1,TRBD1,TRBJ2-1,NA,TGTGCCAGCCGGGACAGCTCCTACAATGAGCAGTTCTTC,CASRDSSYNEQFF
TRBV5-4,NA,TRBJ1-1,NA,TGTGCCAGCAGCGCCCAGCGCGGGCGCACTGAAGCTTTCTTT,CASSAQRGRTEAFF
TRBV2,TRBD2,TRBJ2-7,NA,TGTGCCAGCAGCCCCAGTTCGACTAGCGGGGCCCCCTACGAGCAGTACTTC,CASSPSSTSGAPYEQYF
TRBV19,NA,TRBJ1-5,few,TGTGCCGCCGCCCCGGGATCGGGCAATCAGCCCCAGCATTTT,CAAAPGSGNQPQHF
TRBV4-1,TRBD2,TRBJ2-3,NA,TGCGCCAGCAGCCCCCACGGACTAGCGGGAGAGCTAATGGGCACAGATACGCAGTATTTT,CASSPHGLAGELMGTDTQYF
TRBV7-6,NA,TRBJ2-5,NA,TGTGCCAGCAGCCGCCCCGGAGGAGAGACCCAGTACTTC,CASSRPGGETQYF
TRBV5-6,NA,TRBJ1-1,NA,TGTGCCAGCAGCGTTGACAGAACCACTGAAGCTTTCTTT,CASSVDRTTEAFF
TRBV7-2,TRBD2,TRBJ2-1,NA,TGTGCCAGCAGCCCTAGCGGACATACCTACAATGAGCAGTTCTTC,CASSPSGHTYNEQFF
TRBV2,NA,TRBJ1-1,NA,TGTGCCAGCAGTGTCAGACGGGCCGACACTGAAGCTTTCTTT,CASSVRRADTEAFF
TRBV12-5,NA,TRBJ2-7,NA,TGTGCTAGTGGTTTGGTTGGGCATTACGAGCAGTACTTC,CASGLVGHYEQYF
TRBV28,NA,TRBJ1-4,NA,TGTGCCAGCAGTGACAGTCCTCAACGGGGAAAACTGTTTTTT,CASSDSPQRGKLFF
TRBV4-1,TRBD2,TRBJ2-2,NA,TGCGCCAGCAGCCAAGATAGGGTAGCGGGAGGGGTAGTGGGGGAGCTGTTTTTT,CASSQDRVAGGVVGELFF
TRBV19,NA,TRBJ1-2,NA,TGTGCCAGTAGTATAGAGGCAGAAATTAGGAGCTATGGCTACACCTTC,CASSIEAEIRSYGYTF
TRBV19,NA,TRBJ2-7,NA,TGTGCCAGTACCTTCTCAGTAGCCTCCGGCGAGCAGTACTTC,CASTFSVASGEQYF
TRBV27,NA,TRBJ2-5,NA,TGTGCCAGCAGCCGATGGGGGGTGCAGGGGGTCCAAGAGACCCAGTACTTC,CASSRWGVQGVQETQYF
TRBV28,NA,TRBJ1-2,NA,TGTGCCAGCAGTTTAACCGGGACGATCTACTATGGCTACACCTTC,CASSLTGTIYYGYTF